A single sample is the source of the 30 T cell receptor beta chains below, sequenced in a study of blood T cells in healthy people across ages. Combining a sample-barcoded 5' primer with a J-beta primer mix, a second PCR ran for roughly 7 to 12 cycles. MiXCR was run by TCRdb on the 5' RACE reads, yielding one entry per CDR3 protein. The table lists hundreds of thousands of distinct CDR3 sequences, 29% of them singletons. Material: blood. The receptors here all came from a woman older than 75 in good health.

The sample holds many counts of this clonotype. The CDR3 DNA reads as TGTGCCAGCATCCGATCTGGGGACACTGAAGCTTTCTTT. The encoded protein is CASIRSGDTEAFF. The J gene is TRBJ1-1, the V gene TRBV5-5; the D is unclear. Trimming cost V 6 bases and J 3 bases, with 12 bases left between them. Germline loops: CDR1 SGHKS, CDR2 YYEKEE (reference sequence). The CDR3 consists of 13 residues.

Of note for this clonotype: A much bigger clone sits one base away, suggesting this may be a read error. This chain uses TRBV20-1 with TRBJ2-1; 9 nucleotides line up with TRBD1. Looked up from germline, CDR1 is DFQATT and CDR2 is SNEGSKA (reference sequence). V lost 6 bases to trimming and J lost 13 bases; unmatched junction nucleotides: 16. The CDR3 loop spans 14 amino acids. This CDR3 is CSAKGQGDQETQFF. The CDR3 DNA sequence: TGCAGTGCAAAGGGACAGGGCGACCAAGAGACCCAGTTCTTC.

The V and J genes are TRBV5-1 and TRBJ2-7; D not resolved. Germline V CDR1 and CDR2: SGHRS, YFSETQ. V shed 4 bases and J shed 5 bases, with 19 bases lying between them. The CDR3 loop spans 15 amino acids. The CDR3 nucleotides read TGCGCCAGCAGCACACCGGGCCTCAAAGGTGACGAGCAGTACTTC. Translating gives CASSTPGLKGDEQYF.

In the case of this clonotype: This sequence may be a read error, since a much larger clone differs from it by one base. V is TRBV7-9 and J is TRBJ1-2; 8 bases match TRBD1. The germline V gene encodes CDR1 SEHNR and CDR2 FQNEAQ (reference sequence). Unmatched junction bases numbered 8, after V lost 6 bases and J lost 5 bases. The CDR3 is 14 amino acids. The CDR3 reads CASSIQGARYGYTF. The CDR3 coding sequence is TGTGCCAGCAGTATCCAGGGGGCTCGATATGGCTACACCTTC.

This chain connects TRBV6-2 or TRBV6-3 to TRBJ1-4; D not resolved. The CDR3 spans 17 residues. The germline V gene has CDR1 MNHEY and CDR2 SVGEGT. V lost 6 bases to trimming and J lost 3 bases, with 20 bases between them. The CDR3 region is CASSLWVGPLPNEKLFF. Written as DNA, the CDR3 is TGTGCCAGCAGCTTATGGGTGGGCCCATTGCCTAATGAAAAACTGTTTTTT.

This clonotype has a count of ten or more. V usage is TRBV6-2 or TRBV6-3 and J usage is TRBJ2-1, with 9 bases fitting TRBD1. V was pared by 6 bases and J by 0 bases, with 9 bases of the junction left unmatched. Germline V CDR1 and CDR2: MNHEY, SVGEGT. The CDR3 consists of 17 residues. The CDR3 loop reads CASSSFGQGSSYNEQFF. In DNA, the CDR3 is TGTGCCAGCAGCTCCTTCGGACAGGGGAGCTCCTACAATGAGCAGTTCTTC.

This clonotype was counted a few times. A single base separates this from a much larger clone, so it may be a read error. The V and J genes are TRBV7-2 and TRBJ2-1, with D unresolved. Between the trimmed V and J ends, which lost 1 base and 0 bases, there was a span of 7 bases. This CDR3 comprises 15 residues. Germline V gene data show CDR1 as SGHTA and CDR2 as FQGNSA. CDR3 in DNA: TGTGCCAGCAGCTTAGGGAGAAACTCCTACAATGAGCAGTTCTTC. Translation gives CASSLGRNSYNEQFF.

This clonotype showed up many times. V gene TRBV9 combines with J gene TRBJ2-1, with 15 bases lining up with TRBD2. V lost 4 bases to trimming and J lost 0 bases; unmatched junction nucleotides: 23. The CDR3 is made up of 24 amino acids. Per germline, CDR1 SGDLS and CDR2 YYNGEE. The CDR3: CASSPTWRRTSGGADYSSYNEQFF. The DNA for the CDR3 is TGTGCCAGCAGCCCTACATGGAGGCGGACTAGCGGGGGGGCTGACTACAGCTCCTACAATGAGCAGTTCTTC.

There are a few counts of this clonotype. V usage is TRBV4-3 and J usage is TRBJ2-5; 11 bases line up with TRBD2. The CDR3 has 12 residues. The trim removed 5 bases at V and 9 bases at J, leaving 2 bases unmatched. The V gene's germline CDR1 is LGHNA and CDR2 YSLEER. CDR3 residues: CASSVAGGAQYF. CDR3 DNA sequence: TGCGCCAGCAGCGTAGCGGGAGGGGCCCAGTACTTC.

This clonotype was counted at least ten times. The chain recombines TRBV20-1 with TRBJ2-6; D is unclear. Trimming removed 4 bases at V and 4 bases at J, with 14 bases between. CDR3 length equals 15 residues. Germline V gives CDR1 DFQATT, CDR2 SNEGSKA (reference sequence). The CDR3 loop reads CSAIPTRTGANVLTF. The DNA for the CDR3 is TGCAGTGCTATTCCTACCCGGACCGGGGCCAACGTCCTGACTTTC.

The chain couples TRBV9 to TRBJ2-1; D might be TRBD2 (5 bases). CDR1 is SGDLS, CDR2 YYNGEE, per germline. The V end was cut by 1 base, the J end by 10 bases, with 21 bases between. The CDR3 length is 16 residues. The CDR3 spells CASSVSSTGQSGEQFF. For the CDR3, the DNA is TGTGCCAGCAGCGTATCTAGCACTGGGCAATCGGGGGAGCAGTTCTTC.

This chain links TRBV11-2 with TRBJ2-5; 7 bases fit TRBD1. Germline CDR1 is SGHAT and CDR2 is FQNNGV. The CDR3 has 16 amino acids. After removal of 6 bases from V and 0 bases from J, the junction contained 10 bases not matched to a gene. CDR3 nucleotide sequence: TGTGCCAGCAGAGGAGTCGGGACAGCTTACCAAGAGACCCAGTACTTC. It is translated as CASRGVGTAYQETQYF.

This clonotype was detected only a few times. This chain joins TRBV20-1 and TRBJ1-2, with no clear D. The CDR3 totals 12 residues. Germline CDR1 is DFQATT and CDR2 is SNEGSKA (reference sequence). The V end lost 3 bases, the J end lost 4 bases, and 9 bases lay between the germline ends. The CDR3 sequence is CSASSNPYGYTF. CDR3 DNA: TGCAGTGCTAGCTCTAACCCCTATGGCTACACCTTC.

This clonotype was observed at least ten times. The chain employs TRBV7-2 and TRBJ2-5; 7 positions agree with TRBD1. After removal of 5 bases from V and 5 bases from J, the junction contained 8 bases not matched to a gene. The CDR3 length is 14 residues. CDR1 and CDR2 from the germline V gene are SGHTA and FQGNSA. CDR3: CASSARQGGETQYF. The CDR3 region has the DNA TGTGCCAGCAGCGCCCGACAGGGCGGGGAGACCCAGTACTTC.

With respect to this clonotype: A junction boundary mismatches the germline segment, possibly from a read error. The gene calls are TRBV5-1 and TRBJ2-6; either TRBD1 or TRBD2 may supply D (6 bases each). Germline V gene data show CDR1 as SGHRS and CDR2 as YFSETQ. The CDR3 has 15 amino acids. The CDR3 DNA follows: TGCGTCAGCAGCGTTAGGGGGGTTGGGGCCAACGTCCTGACTTTC. It is translated as CVSSVRGVGANVLTF.

At least ten counts were recorded for this clonotype. V is TRBV4-3 and J is TRBJ2-1; D ambiguous. From germline, CDR1 is LGHNA and CDR2 YSLEER. With 0 bases removed from V and 6 bases from J, the gap between germline ends came to 3 bases. The CDR3 consists of 12 residues. The CDR3: CASSQEPNEQFF. The CDR3 DNA is TGCGCCAGCAGCCAAGAGCCCAATGAGCAGTTCTTC.

The chain employs TRBV6-6 and TRBJ1-6; tentatively, D is TRBD1 (6 bases). Trimming stripped 2 bases from V and 11 bases from J, with 7 bases between. CDR3 length: 12 amino acids. Germline CDR1 reads MNHNY; CDR2 reads SVGAGI (reference sequence). CDR3 sequence (DNA): TGTGCCAGCAGTTACGGGGGCGCACCCCTCCACTTT. Its protein is CASSYGGAPLHF.

On this clonotype: A much larger clone differs from this one at a single base, so this may be a read error. The rearrangement joins TRBV5-5 to TRBJ1-2; unclear D gene. Germline CDR1 and CDR2: SGHKS and YYEKEE (reference sequence). CDR3 size: 14 residues. CDR3 sequence: CTSSLDVVAYGYTF. The CDR3 DNA follows: TGTACCAGCAGCTTGGACGTGGTCGCCTATGGCTACACCTTC.

Concerning this clonotype itself: A much bigger clone sits one base away, suggesting this may be a read error. The gene calls are TRBV7-2 and TRBJ2-1; TRBD2 aligns across 11 bases. The CDR3 is 14 residues long. Germline V gives CDR1 SGHTA, CDR2 FQGNSA. V trimming: 6 bases; J trimming: 9 bases; junction bases outside the gene matches: 7. CDR3 loop: CASRSGLAVGEQFF. The DNA of the CDR3 is TGTGCCAGCAGATCGGGACTAGCGGTTGGTGAGCAGTTCTTC. The full variable domain, completed using reference TRBV7-2 and TRBJ2-1, is GAGVSQSPSNKVTEKGKDVELRCDPISGHTALYWYRQSLGQGLEFLIYFQGNSAPDKSGLPSDRFSAERTGGSVSTLTIQRTQQEDSAVYLCASRSGLAVGEQFFGPGTRLTVL.

The rearrangement uses TRBV9 and TRBJ2-1; 14 positions agree with TRBD2. This CDR3 has 16 amino acids. Germline assignment: CDR1 SGDLS and CDR2 YYNGEE. Germline trimming cut 2 bases from V and 7 bases from J; bases unmatched to any gene: 5. CDR3 sequence reads: CASSVGLAGGPNEQFF. The CDR3 DNA reads as TGTGCCAGCAGCGTCGGACTAGCGGGGGGCCCTAATGAGCAGTTCTTC.

The V and J genes are TRBV11-3 and TRBJ2-6, with 8 bases aligning to TRBD1. Germline assignment: CDR1 SGHNT and CDR2 YENEEA. This CDR3 is built from 17 residues. V shed 5 bases and J 0 bases; nucleotides not matched to a gene: 6. The CDR3 reads CASSRGQGISGANVLTF. CDR3 nucleotides: TGTGCCAGCAGCCGTGGACAGGGTATCTCTGGGGCCAACGTCCTGACTTTC.

The V gene is TRBV12-3 or TRBV12-4, the J gene TRBJ1-1; perhaps TRBD1 as D (5 bases). CDR3 size: 13 residues. Trimming took 9 bases from V and 1 from J, leaving 12 bases between them. CDR3 DNA: TGTGCCAGTAACATAACAGGGAACACTGAAGCTTTCTTT. Translating it yields CASNITGNTEAFF.

CDR3 nucleotides: TGTGCCAGCAGCCGTCGGGGAGGGACTAGCGGCACAGATACGCAGTATTTT. Translated, it gives CASSRRGGTSGTDTQYF. The chain recombines TRBV7-2 with TRBJ2-3, with 10 nucleotides matching TRBD2. From germline, CDR1 is SGHTA and CDR2 FQGNSA. CDR3 size: 17 residues. J lost 1 base, V lost 5 bases, and 9 bases had no gene match.

The chain joins TRBV7-2 to TRBJ2-4; possible D gene TRBD1, 5 bases. Germline assignment: CDR1 SGHTA and CDR2 FQGNSA. The V and J ends lost 3 bases and 13 bases respectively, with 13 bases between them. The CDR3 has 12 amino acids. Written as DNA, the CDR3 is TGTGCCAGCAGCTTTCAGGGTATGGGGCAGTACTTC. Translation gives CASSFQGMGQYF.

This clonotype was seen ten or more times. This rearrangement joins TRBV7-2 to TRBJ2-7; TRBD2 might be the D (5 bases). The germline V gene encodes CDR1 SGHTA and CDR2 FQGNSA. This CDR3 comprises 14 residues. Trimming cost V 3 bases and J 5 bases, with 14 bases left between them. The CDR3: CASSLRVLGDEQYF. CDR3 DNA: TGTGCCAGCAGCTTGAGGGTACTTGGGGACGAGCAGTACTTC.

The gene calls are TRBV19 and TRBJ1-2; 7 nucleotides agree with TRBD1. The CDR3 runs to 14 residues. Germline V gives CDR1 LNHDA, CDR2 SQIVND (reference sequence). The junction had 5 bases not matched to a gene; V was cut back by 4 bases and J by 3 bases. DNA of the CDR3: TGTGCCAGTAGTAAGAAGGGGGCGGACTATGGCTACACCTTC. Protein product: CASSKKGADYGYTF.

The chain links TRBV2 to TRBJ2-1; D gene ambiguous. The V and J ends lost 10 bases and 4 bases respectively, with 8 bases between them. The CDR3 is made up of 11 amino acids. The germline V gene encodes CDR1 SNHLY and CDR2 FYNNEI. Here the CDR3 DNA reads TGTGCCACCGGGTATTACAATGAGCAGTTCTTC. Encoded protein: CATGYYNEQFF. Together with reference TRBV2 and TRBJ2-1, the CDR3 gives the full variable domain: EPEVTQTPSHQVTQMGQEVILRCVPISNHLYFYWYRQILGQKVEFLVSFYNNEISEKSEIFDDQFSVERPDGSNFTLKIRSTKLEDSAMYFCATGYYNEQFFGPGTRLTVL.

This clonotype has ten or more counts. The V gene is TRBV29-1, the J gene TRBJ2-4; D ambiguous. The germline V gene has CDR1 SQVTM and CDR2 ANQGSEA. CDR3 length: 13 amino acids. The ends were cut back, 3 bases at V and 9 bases at J, with 15 bases in the middle. CDR3 protein: CSVDSETKGIQYF. CDR3 DNA sequence: TGCAGCGTTGATTCGGAAACAAAGGGCATTCAGTACTTC.

This clonotype was picked up a small number of times. The genes are TRBV3-1 and TRBJ2-7; D ambiguous. V dropped 4 bases and J dropped 6 bases, with 13 bases sitting between them. CDR1 is LGHDT, CDR2 YNNKEL, per germline (reference sequence). The CDR3 is 13 amino acids. The CDR3 loop is CASSPSPLGEQYF. CDR3 nucleotides: TGTGCCAGCAGCCCCAGCCCCCTCGGCGAGCAGTACTTC.

The rearrangement links TRBV18 to TRBJ2-3; D is unclear. The germline CDR1 and CDR2 sequences are KGHSH and LQKENI. The germline V and J ends were trimmed by 2 bases and 4 bases, with 7 bases remaining between them. The CDR3 length is 13 residues. The DNA of the CDR3 is TGTGCCAGCTCACCATCGCAGGCAGATACGCAGTATTTT. This translates into CASSPSQADTQYF.